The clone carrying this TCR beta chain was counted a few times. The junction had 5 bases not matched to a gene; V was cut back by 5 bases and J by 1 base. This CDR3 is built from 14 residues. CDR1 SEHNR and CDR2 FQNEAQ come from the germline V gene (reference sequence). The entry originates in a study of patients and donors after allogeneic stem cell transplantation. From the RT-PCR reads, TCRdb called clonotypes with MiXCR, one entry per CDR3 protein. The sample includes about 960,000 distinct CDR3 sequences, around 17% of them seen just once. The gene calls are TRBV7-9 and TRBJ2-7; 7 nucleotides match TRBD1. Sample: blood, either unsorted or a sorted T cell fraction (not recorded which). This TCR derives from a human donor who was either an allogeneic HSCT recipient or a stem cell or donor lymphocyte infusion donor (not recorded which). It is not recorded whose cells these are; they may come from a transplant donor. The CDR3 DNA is TGTGCCAGCAGCACCGGGACAGAGTCCTACGAGCAGTACTTC. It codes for CASSTGTESYEQYF. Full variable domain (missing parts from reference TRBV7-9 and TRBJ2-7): DTGVSQNPRHKITKRGQNVTFRCDPISEHNRLYWYRQTLGQGPEFLTYFQNEAQLEKSRLLSDRFSAERPKGSFSTLEIQRTEQGDSAMYLCASSTGTESYEQYFGPGTRLTVT.